Below are 10 T cell receptor beta chains sequenced from a single sample in a study of blood T cell repertoires in COVID-19. Sequenced by immunoSEQ multiplex PCR; TCRdb stores in-frame clones only, minus some. Among roughly 140,000 clones listed, roughly four fifths were seen once. The sequenced material came from peripheral blood. Receptor source: a woman older than 75 with acute or convalescent COVID-19.

The V gene is TRBV7-2, the J gene TRBJ2-7; 12 nucleotides match TRBD2. The CDR3 runs to 14 residues. Germline V gives CDR1 SGHTA, CDR2 FQGNSA. The V and J ends lost 8 bases and 4 bases, in that order; junction bases with no gene match: 6. The CDR3 DNA sequence: TGTGCCAGCGCCTCTAGCGGGAGGGTATACGAGCAGTACTTC. It translates to CASASSGRVYEQYF.

This chain joins TRBV7-8 and TRBJ2-2; D gene ambiguous. V was cut by 4 bases and J by 0 bases, with 15 bases left in between. The CDR3 covers 17 residues. Germline CDR1 and CDR2: SGHVS and FQNEAQ. For the CDR3, the DNA is TGTGCCAGCAGCTACCCGCGACTCTACGCGAACACCGGGGAGCTGTTTTTT. It translates to CASSYPRLYANTGELFF.

This chain joins TRBV7-8 and TRBJ2-1, with 9 bases matching TRBD2. The CDR3 sequence is 16 residues long. Germline V CDR1 and CDR2: SGHVS, FQNEAQ. V was pared by 2 bases and J by 2 bases, with 4 bases of the junction left unmatched. In DNA, the CDR3 is TGTGCCAGCAGCTTATTTAGCGGGGGACCCTACAATGAGCAGTTCTTC. Translated, it gives CASSLFSGGPYNEQFF.

The V call is TRBV5-1, the J call TRBJ1-3, with D hard to call. CDR1 is SGHRS and CDR2 is YFSETQ in the germline V gene. This CDR3 contains 17 residues. V lost 1 base and J lost 1, with 15 bases in between. DNA of the CDR3: TGCGCCAGCAGCTTGTTTCCCCGGGGTCCATCTGGAAACACCATATATTTT. Residues: CASSLFPRGPSGNTIYF.

CDR3 DNA sequence: TGTGCCAGCAGTCGACAGCAGAACACTGAAGCTTTCTTT. Protein: CASSRQQNTEAFF. The chain employs TRBV12-3 or TRBV12-4 and TRBJ1-1; a possible D gene is TRBD1 (5 bases). This CDR3 has 13 residues. V was cut by 5 bases and J by 1 base, with 8 bases left in between.

J is TRBJ1-1 and V is TRBV2, with 7 bases matching TRBD1. J was trimmed by 6 bases and V by 6 bases; bases with no gene match: 10. CDR3 length: 14 amino acids. Germline-derived CDR1 and CDR2 are SNHLY and FYNNEI. The CDR3 loop reads CASSAQQGSPEAFF. DNA for the CDR3: TGTGCCAGCAGCGCCCAACAGGGGTCCCCTGAAGCTTTCTTT.

The chain links TRBV16 to TRBJ1-1, with D possibly matching TRBD1 (5 bases). The germline V and J ends were trimmed by 4 bases and 0 bases, with 15 bases remaining between them. The length of the CDR3 is 16 residues. Germline V gives CDR1 KGHSY, CDR2 FQNENV. The CDR3 protein is CASSLGPTVMNTEAFF. The CDR3 DNA reads as TGTGCCAGCAGCCTCGGCCCGACAGTGATGAACACTGAAGCTTTCTTT.

The chain recombines TRBV5-1 with TRBJ1-6; no clear D gene. Germline V lookup: CDR1 SGHRS, CDR2 YFSETQ. V lost 1 base, J lost 6 bases, and 17 bases lay in between. This CDR3 has 17 amino acids. The CDR3 nucleotides read TGCGCCAGCAGCTTGTCTTGGGAGCTCCTTAGTAATTCACCCCTCCACTTT. Residues: CASSLSWELLSNSPLHF.

The rearrangement links TRBV5-1 to TRBJ2-7; 7 bases align to TRBD1. Germline CDR1 and CDR2: SGHRS and YFSETQ. There are 16 residues in the CDR3. Trimming removed 1 base from V and 3 bases from J; junction bases left unmatched: 10. CDR3 amino acids: CASSLTPGQLNYEQYF. CDR3 nucleotides: TGCGCCAGCAGCTTGACCCCGGGACAGTTAAACTACGAGCAGTACTTC.

This chain joins TRBV6-2 or TRBV6-3 and TRBJ1-1; 8 bases are a match to TRBD1. Germline V gene data show CDR1 as MNHEY and CDR2 as SVGEGT. The CDR3 is 14 residues long. V trimming: 4 bases; J trimming: 5 bases; junction bases outside the gene matches: 6. CDR3 nucleotides: TGTGCCAGCAGTTCCCAGGGGGCAAGGACTGAAGCTTTCTTT. It codes for CASSSQGARTEAFF.